Listed below are T cell receptor beta chains from one sample, sequenced in a study of T cell responses to AZD1222 COVID-19 vaccine. Clones were read by immunoSEQ multiplex PCR, and TCRdb kept only the in-frame ones, dropping some. The sample has some 80,000 clones, about 84% seen once. The material sequenced was peripheral blood, taken on day 0 of AZD1222 vaccination. The receptors were gathered from an adult in good health. CDR3s include the opening cysteine and the closing phenylalanine or tryptophan. D genes are given only for firm matches. A clone size is listed for some rows: how often the clone was seen (once, few, many), or a class if it is expanded.

V: TRBV19; J: TRBJ2-1; D: .; size: once; DNA: TGTGCCAGTAGTTTCCGGAATGAGCAGTTCTTC; CDR3: CASSFRNEQFF
V: TRBV6-2/TRBV6-3; J: TRBJ2-7; D: TRBD1; size: .; DNA: TGTGCCAGCAGTCAGACCTCCGGGACAGGGGGTTTC; CDR3: CASSQTSGTGGF
V: TRBV27; J: TRBJ1-6; D: .; size: .; DNA: TGTGCCAGCAGTGAACTATCGGGACGGGGGTTTTCACCCCTCCACTTT; CDR3: CASSELSGRGFSPLHF
V: TRBV6-5; J: TRBJ2-1; D: TRBD1; size: once; DNA: TGTGCCAGCAGCCAGGGGGCTGGAGGGTACAATGAGCAGTTCTTC; CDR3: CASSQGAGGYNEQFF
V: TRBV10-1; J: TRBJ2-2; D: .; size: .; DNA: TGCGCCAGCAGCCGGACAGTCCACATAGGGGAGCTGTTTTTT; CDR3: CASSRTVHIGELFF
V: TRBV7-2; J: TRBJ2-1; D: TRBD2; size: .; DNA: TGTGCCAGCAGCTTTACTAGCGGGTACAATGAGCAGTTCTTC; CDR3: CASSFTSGYNEQFF
V: TRBV19; J: TRBJ1-4; D: TRBD1; size: .; DNA: TGTGCCAGTAGTATTCCCCGGTTGGACAGGGGTAGCGAAAAACTGTTTTTT; CDR3: CASSIPRLDRGSEKLFF
V: TRBV7-2; J: TRBJ1-5; D: TRBD1; size: .; DNA: TGTGCCAGCAGCTTCCGACAGGGGGGGGATCAGCCCCAGCATTTT; CDR3: CASSFRQGGDQPQHF
V: TRBV6-6; J: TRBJ2-2; D: TRBD2; size: .; DNA: TGTGCCAGCAGTCGACCGGGACTAGCGAAAACCGGGGAGCTGTTTTTT; CDR3: CASSRPGLAKTGELFF
V: TRBV11-3; J: TRBJ2-7; D: .; size: .; DNA: TGTGCCAGCAGCCCGCAAACAGGGACCCACGAGCAGTACTTC; CDR3: CASSPQTGTHEQYF
V: TRBV15; J: TRBJ2-5; D: .; size: .; DNA: TGTGCCACCAGCGGGCATAAAGGGCGACAAGAGACCCAGTACTTC; CDR3: CATSGHKGRQETQYF
V: TRBV7-9; J: TRBJ1-4; D: TRBD1; size: .; DNA: TGTGCCAGCAGCTTAGCGCAAGGACAGGGTAGGGAAAAACTGTTTTTT; CDR3: CASSLAQGQGREKLFF
V: TRBV6-5; J: TRBJ1-4; D: .; size: .; DNA: TGTGCCAGCAGGAACAGTGAAAAACTGTTTTTT; CDR3: CASRNSEKLFF
V: TRBV11-1; J: TRBJ2-3; D: TRBD2; size: few; DNA: TGTGCCAGCAGCCCGGCGGGGGGGGCGGGAGTAAGCACGCAGTATTTT; CDR3: CASSPAGGAGVSTQYF
V: TRBV29-1; J: TRBJ1-5; D: .; size: .; DNA: TGCAGCGTTGGGGGGACATTCGATCAGCCCCAGCATTTT; CDR3: CSVGGTFDQPQHF
V: TRBV4-2; J: TRBJ1-5; D: TRBD1; size: once; DNA: TGTGCCAGCAGCCTCCAAACAGGGGGCGGGGGTCAGCCCCAGCATTTT; CDR3: CASSLQTGGGGQPQHF
V: TRBV5-5; J: TRBJ2-7; D: .; size: .; DNA: TGTGCCAGCAGCTTGGGGCCCTCGTGGTCCTACGAGCAGTACTTC; CDR3: CASSLGPSWSYEQYF
V: TRBV5-6; J: TRBJ2-5; D: .; size: .; DNA: TGTGCCAGCAGCCTGGTGGGTGGCGGGGAGACCCAGTACTTC; CDR3: CASSLVGGGETQYF
V: TRBV7-9; J: TRBJ1-5; D: TRBD1; size: .; DNA: TGTGCCAGCAGCGTGACAGGGACCTATCAGCCCCAGCATTTT; CDR3: CASSVTGTYQPQHF
V: TRBV9; J: TRBJ2-2; D: .; size: .; DNA: TGTGCCAGCAGCGTATATCCGGGAGACTACACCGGGGAGCTGTTTTTT; CDR3: CASSVYPGDYTGELFF
V: TRBV12-3/TRBV12-4; J: TRBJ1-1; D: .; size: .; DNA: TGTGCCAGCACCTGGGCCAACACTGAAGCTTTCTTT; CDR3: CASTWANTEAFF
V: TRBV7-8; J: TRBJ2-2; D: TRBD1; size: few; DNA: TGTGCCAGCAGCTTGCGACAGGGACCCACCGGGGAGCTGTTTTTT; CDR3: CASSLRQGPTGELFF
V: TRBV3-1/TRBV3-2; J: TRBJ1-6; D: TRBD1; size: once; DNA: TGTGCCAGCAGCCTCGGACAGGGAAATTCACCCCTCCACTTT; CDR3: CASSLGQGNSPLHF
V: TRBV6-2/TRBV6-3; J: TRBJ1-2; D: TRBD1; size: .; DNA: TGTGCCAGCAGTTCTGCGGGACAGCTAATTCAGGGGGGCTACACCTTC; CDR3: CASSSAGQLIQGGYTF
V: TRBV18; J: TRBJ1-3; D: .; size: .; DNA: TGTGCCAGCTCAGTACAGAGCTCTGGAAACACCATATATTTT; CDR3: CASSVQSSGNTIYF
V: TRBV18; J: TRBJ2-7; D: TRBD1; size: .; DNA: TGTGCCAGCTCCCGGGACAGCGTCTACGAGCAGTACTTC; CDR3: CASSRDSVYEQYF
V: TRBV28; J: TRBJ2-1; D: TRBD2; size: .; DNA: TGTGCCAGCAGTTTAAGCGCTAGCGGGAGGGTGCATGAGCAGTTCTTC; CDR3: CASSLSASGRVHEQFF
V: TRBV29-1; J: TRBJ1-2; D: TRBD1; size: .; DNA: TGCAGCGTTGGTTATTGGGGACAGGAGCTCATTGGCTACACCTTC; CDR3: CSVGYWGQELIGYTF
V: TRBV19; J: TRBJ1-3; D: TRBD1; size: .; DNA: TGTGCCAGTAGTATCCTTTTGACAGGGCTTGGAAACACCATATATTTT; CDR3: CASSILLTGLGNTIYF
V: TRBV19; J: TRBJ2-7; D: TRBD2; size: .; DNA: TGTGCCAGTAGTAATCAGGGACTAGCGAGATACGAGCAGTACTTC; CDR3: CASSNQGLARYEQYF
V: TRBV28; J: TRBJ1-2; D: .; size: once; DNA: TGTGCCACCGCCAACCCACCCTATGGCTACACCTTC; CDR3: CATANPPYGYTF
V: TRBV28; J: TRBJ2-7; D: .; size: .; DNA: TGTGCCAGCAGTTTTGGCTCCTACGAGCAGTACTTC; CDR3: CASSFGSYEQYF
V: TRBV19; J: TRBJ1-4; D: .; size: few; DNA: TGTGCCAGTAGTATTGACGCAACTAATGAAAAACTGTTTTTT; CDR3: CASSIDATNEKLFF
V: TRBV2; J: TRBJ1-5; D: TRBD1; size: .; DNA: TGTGCCAGCAGAGGCGACAGGGGCCTCAATCAGCCCCAGCATTTT; CDR3: CASRGDRGLNQPQHF
V: TRBV7-9; J: TRBJ2-3; D: TRBD2; size: .; DNA: TGTGCCAGCAGCTTAGGGACTACACTAGCGGGGGACACAGATACGCAGTATTTT; CDR3: CASSLGTTLAGDTDTQYF
V: TRBV7-9; J: TRBJ2-3; D: .; size: .; DNA: TGTGCCAGCAGCTTATATGAGGGGGGTAGCACAGATACGCAGTATTTT; CDR3: CASSLYEGGSTDTQYF
V: TRBV11-2; J: TRBJ2-3; D: TRBD2; size: .; DNA: TGTGCCAGCAGCTTAGAGGCCAGCGGGGCAGATACGCAGTATTTT; CDR3: CASSLEASGADTQYF
V: TRBV9; J: TRBJ1-6; D: .; size: .; DNA: TGTGCCAGCAGCGTAGCGCAGGGCGATTCACCCCTCCACTTT; CDR3: CASSVAQGDSPLHF
V: TRBV7-8; J: TRBJ1-1; D: .; size: few; DNA: TGTGCCAGCAGCTTACGTTCAGCGATGAACACTGAAGCTTTCTTT; CDR3: CASSLRSAMNTEAFF
V: TRBV9; J: TRBJ2-2; D: .; size: once; DNA: TGTGCCAGCAGCGTAGGAGTTAGCGCGAACACCGGGGAGCTGTTTTTT; CDR3: CASSVGVSANTGELFF